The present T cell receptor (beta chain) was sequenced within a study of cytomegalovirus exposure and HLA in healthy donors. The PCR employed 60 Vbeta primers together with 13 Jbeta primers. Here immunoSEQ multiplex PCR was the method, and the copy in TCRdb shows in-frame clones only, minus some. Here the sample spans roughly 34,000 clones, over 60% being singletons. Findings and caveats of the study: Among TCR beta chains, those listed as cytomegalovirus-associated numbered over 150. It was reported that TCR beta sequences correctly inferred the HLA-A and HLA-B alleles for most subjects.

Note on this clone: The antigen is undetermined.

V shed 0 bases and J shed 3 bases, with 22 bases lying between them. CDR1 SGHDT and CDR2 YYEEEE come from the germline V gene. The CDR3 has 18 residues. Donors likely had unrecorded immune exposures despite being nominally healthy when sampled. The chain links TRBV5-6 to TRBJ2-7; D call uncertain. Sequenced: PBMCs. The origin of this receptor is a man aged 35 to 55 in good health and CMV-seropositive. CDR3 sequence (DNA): TGTGCCAGCAGCTTGGCGGTTCCGGCCCAGCCAAGAGGCTACGAGCAGTACTTC. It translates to CASSLAVPAQPRGYEQYF.